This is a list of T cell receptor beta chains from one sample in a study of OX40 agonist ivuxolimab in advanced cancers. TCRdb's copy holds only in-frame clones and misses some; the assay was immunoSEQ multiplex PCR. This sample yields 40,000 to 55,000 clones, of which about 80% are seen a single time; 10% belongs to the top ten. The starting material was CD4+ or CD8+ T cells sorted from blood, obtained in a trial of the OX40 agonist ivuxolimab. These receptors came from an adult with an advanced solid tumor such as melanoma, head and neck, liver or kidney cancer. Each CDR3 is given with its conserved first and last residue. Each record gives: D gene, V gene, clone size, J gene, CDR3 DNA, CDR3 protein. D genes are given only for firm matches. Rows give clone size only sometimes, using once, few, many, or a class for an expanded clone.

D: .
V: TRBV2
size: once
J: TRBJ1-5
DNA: TGTGCCAGCAACGCCGTGGTTCAGCCCCAGCATTTT
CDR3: CASNAVVQPQHF

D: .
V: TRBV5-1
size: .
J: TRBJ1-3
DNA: TGCGCCAGCAGCTTCGAACCAGCTGGAAACACCATATATTTT
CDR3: CASSFEPAGNTIYF

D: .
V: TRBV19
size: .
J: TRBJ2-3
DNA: TGTGCCAGTAGTCTTTTTAGCGACAGCACAGATACGCAGTATTTT
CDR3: CASSLFSDSTDTQYF

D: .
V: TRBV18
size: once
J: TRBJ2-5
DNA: TGTGCCAGCTCACCACCGGTCAGGGGCCGAGAGACCCAGTACTTC
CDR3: CASSPPVRGRETQYF

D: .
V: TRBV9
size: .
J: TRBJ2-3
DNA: TGTGCCAGCAGCGCTACCTACGGGGATGTGGATACGCAGTATTTT
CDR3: CASSATYGDVDTQYF

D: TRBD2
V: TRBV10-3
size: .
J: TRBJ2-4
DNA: TGTGCCATCAGCCCGGGACTAGCGGGAGATGGAGCCAAAAACATTCAGTACTTC
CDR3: CAISPGLAGDGAKNIQYF

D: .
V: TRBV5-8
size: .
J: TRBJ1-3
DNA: TGTGCCAGCAGCTTTGAATACAGCTCTGGAAACACCATATATTTT
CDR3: CASSFEYSSGNTIYF

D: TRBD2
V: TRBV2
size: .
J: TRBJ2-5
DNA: TGTGCCAGCAGCGGACTAGCGGGAGGGCCCGGTGAGACCCAGTACTTC
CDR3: CASSGLAGGPGETQYF

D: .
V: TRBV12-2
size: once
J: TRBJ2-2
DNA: TGTGCAAGTCGCCCATCCCACTCGAACACCGGGGAGCTGTTTTTT
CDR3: CASRPSHSNTGELFF

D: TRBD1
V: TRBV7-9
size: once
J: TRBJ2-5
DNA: TGTGCCAGCAGCGTGGCTGGGACAGGCGGGGAGACCCAGTACTTC
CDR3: CASSVAGTGGETQYF

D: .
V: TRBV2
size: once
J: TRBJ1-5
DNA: TGTGCCAGCAGTTATCAGGGGCCCCATAATCAGCCCCAGCATTTT
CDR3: CASSYQGPHNQPQHF

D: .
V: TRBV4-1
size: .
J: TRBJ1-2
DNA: TGCGCCAGCAGCCAAGAGGGGCGGGGAAACTATGGCTACACCTTC
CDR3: CASSQEGRGNYGYTF

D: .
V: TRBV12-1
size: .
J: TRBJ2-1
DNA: TGTGCCAACGGGACTAGCGACTACAATGAGCAGTTCTTC
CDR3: CANGTSDYNEQFF

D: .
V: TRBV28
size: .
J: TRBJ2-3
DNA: TGTGCCAGTACGTCCGGGCATAGCACAGATACGCAGTATTTT
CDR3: CASTSGHSTDTQYF

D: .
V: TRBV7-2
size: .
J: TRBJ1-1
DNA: TGTGCCAGCAGCCGGACATCCATGAACACTGAAGCTTTCTTT
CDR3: CASSRTSMNTEAFF

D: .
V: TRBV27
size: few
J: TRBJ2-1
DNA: TGTGCCAGCAGCTTACAACTAGGGTTGAGTAACAATGAGCAGTTCTTC
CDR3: CASSLQLGLSNNEQFF

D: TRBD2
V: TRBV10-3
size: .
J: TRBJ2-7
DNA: TGTGCCATCAGTGAGTCGGTAGCGGGAGCTCCGGACGAGCAGTACTTC
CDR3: CAISESVAGAPDEQYF

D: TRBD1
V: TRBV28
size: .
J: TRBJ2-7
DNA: TGTGCCAGCAGTCCCCCCCGGGGACAGGGGGCTTTAGGCGAGCAGTACTTC
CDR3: CASSPPRGQGALGEQYF

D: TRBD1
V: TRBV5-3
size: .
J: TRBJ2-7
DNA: TGTGCCAGAAGCGCAGGACAGGGGACCCACGAGCAGTACTTC
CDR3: CARSAGQGTHEQYF

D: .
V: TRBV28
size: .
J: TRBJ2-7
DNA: TGTGCCAGCAGTTCCCCGGTGCTTCGCTACGAGCAGTACTTC
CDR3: CASSSPVLRYEQYF

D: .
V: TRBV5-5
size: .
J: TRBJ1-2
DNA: TGTGCCAGCAGCCCGACCACTATCCTTCCAGGCACCCATGGCTACACCTTC
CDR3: CASSPTTILPGTHGYTF

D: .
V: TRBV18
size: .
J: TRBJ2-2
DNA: TGTGCCAGCTCACCTCCCGTCGGCAACACCGGGGAGCTGTTTTTT
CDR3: CASSPPVGNTGELFF

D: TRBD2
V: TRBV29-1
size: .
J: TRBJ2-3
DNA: TGCAGCGTTGAACGGGGGAGGGCAGATACGCAGTATTTT
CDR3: CSVERGRADTQYF

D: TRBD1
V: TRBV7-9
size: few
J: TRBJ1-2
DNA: TGTGCCAGCAGCGCGATGACAGGGTTGGACTTC
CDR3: CASSAMTGLDF

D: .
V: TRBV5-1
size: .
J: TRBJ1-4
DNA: TGCGCCAGCAGTCCTGGCGGAGGGGGTGGTAATGAAAAACTGTTTTTT
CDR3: CASSPGGGGGNEKLFF

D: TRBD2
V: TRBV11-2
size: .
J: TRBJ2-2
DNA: TGTGCCAGCAGCGCGAGGGCGGGGGTGAACACCGGGGAGCTGTTTTTT
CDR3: CASSARAGVNTGELFF

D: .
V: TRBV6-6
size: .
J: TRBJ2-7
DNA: TGTGCCAGCAGCAATGGGCCAACGGACTCCTACGAGCAGTACTTC
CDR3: CASSNGPTDSYEQYF

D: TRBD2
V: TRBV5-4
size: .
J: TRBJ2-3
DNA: TGTGCCAGCAGCAAAGGACTAGCGGGAGAGAGGTGGAACACAGATACGCAGTATTTT
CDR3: CASSKGLAGERWNTDTQYF

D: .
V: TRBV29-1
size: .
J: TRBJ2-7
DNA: TGCAGCGTTGAAAGGGATGCCTTTACCAACGAGCAGTACTTC
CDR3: CSVERDAFTNEQYF

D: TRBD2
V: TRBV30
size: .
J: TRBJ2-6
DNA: TGTGCCTGGAGTGTATCGGGAGGGCGTTGGTCTGGGGCCAACGTCCTGACTTTC
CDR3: CAWSVSGGRWSGANVLTF

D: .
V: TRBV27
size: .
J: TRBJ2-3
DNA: TGTGCCAGCAGTTCAAAACTACAGGGATCGAGGACAGATACGCAGTATTTT
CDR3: CASSSKLQGSRTDTQYF

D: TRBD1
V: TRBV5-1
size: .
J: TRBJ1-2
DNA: TGCGCCAGCAGCGTGACAGGGGGCGAACGCTATGGCTACACCTTC
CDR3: CASSVTGGERYGYTF

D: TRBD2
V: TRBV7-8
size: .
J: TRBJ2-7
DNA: TGTGCCAGCAGCTTAGATAGCGGGAGAAACGAGCAGTACTTC
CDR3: CASSLDSGRNEQYF

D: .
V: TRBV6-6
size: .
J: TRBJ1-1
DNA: TGTGCCAGCACCTTTAAGGGACGGACTGAAGCTTTCTTT
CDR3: CASTFKGRTEAFF

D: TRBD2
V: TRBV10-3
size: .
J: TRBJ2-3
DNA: TGTGCCATCAGGGAAAACACCGATCTAGCGGGAGGGGTGCAATGGACAGATACGCAGTATTTT
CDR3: CAIRENTDLAGGVQWTDTQYF

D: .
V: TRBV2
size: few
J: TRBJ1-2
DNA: TGTGCCAGCAGTCACCCCGAGCGTTGGACCTTC
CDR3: CASSHPERWTF

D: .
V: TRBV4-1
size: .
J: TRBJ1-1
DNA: TGCGCCAGCAGCCAAGCGGACAGAAACACTGAAGCTTTCTTT
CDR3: CASSQADRNTEAFF

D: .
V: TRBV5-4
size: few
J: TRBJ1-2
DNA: TGTGCCAGCAGCCTATCAGGCGGGGGCATGAACTATGGCTACACCTTC
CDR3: CASSLSGGGMNYGYTF

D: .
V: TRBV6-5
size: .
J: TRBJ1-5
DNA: TGTGCCAGCAGTCCCTGGCAGGGGCATCAGCCCCAGCATTTT
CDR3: CASSPWQGHQPQHF

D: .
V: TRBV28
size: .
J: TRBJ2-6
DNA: TGTGCCAGCAGTCCGAGCCCCCTTTATACGGGAGATCCCCCTGGGGCCAACGTCCTGACTTTC
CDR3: CASSPSPLYTGDPPGANVLTF

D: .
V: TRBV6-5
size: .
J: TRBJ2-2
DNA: TGTGCCAGCAGTTACTCTCGCGCCGCCGGGGAGCTGTTTTTT
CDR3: CASSYSRAAGELFF

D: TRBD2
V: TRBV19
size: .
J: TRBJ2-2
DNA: TGTGCCACCGCCAGGCGGGAAGCGGGGACCGGGGAGCTGTTTTTT
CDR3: CATARREAGTGELFF

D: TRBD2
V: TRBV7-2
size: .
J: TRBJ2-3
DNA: TGTGCCAGCAGCCCACTAGCGGGAGGGCCTATTAGCACAGATACGCAGTATTTT
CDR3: CASSPLAGGPISTDTQYF

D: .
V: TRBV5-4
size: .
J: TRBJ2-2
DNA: TGTGCCAGCAGTTACCTTCTTGGGCGGAACACCGGGGAGCTGTTTTTT
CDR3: CASSYLLGRNTGELFF

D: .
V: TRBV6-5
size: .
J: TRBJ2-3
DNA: TGTGCCAGCAGTTACTCGGAGGGAGAGGGAGATACGCAGTATTTT
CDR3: CASSYSEGEGDTQYF

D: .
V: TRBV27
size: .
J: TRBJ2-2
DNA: TGTGCCAGCAGTACGCGGACTACCTGGAACACCGGGGAGCTGTTTTTT
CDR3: CASSTRTTWNTGELFF

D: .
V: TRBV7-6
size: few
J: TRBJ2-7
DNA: TGTGCCAGCAGCGTCAGGGGTCACGAGCAGTACTTC
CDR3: CASSVRGHEQYF

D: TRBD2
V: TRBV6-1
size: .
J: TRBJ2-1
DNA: TGTGCCAGCGCTCCCGCGGGACTAGCGGAAAATGAGCAGTTCTTC
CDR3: CASAPAGLAENEQFF

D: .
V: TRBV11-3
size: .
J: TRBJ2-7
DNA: TGTGCCAGCAGTCGTGATACAGGGTTCGAGCAGTACTTC
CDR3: CASSRDTGFEQYF

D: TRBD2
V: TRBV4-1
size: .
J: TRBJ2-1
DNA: TGCGCCAGCAGCCATACTATGGGTAGCGGGAATGAGCAGTTCTTC
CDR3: CASSHTMGSGNEQFF

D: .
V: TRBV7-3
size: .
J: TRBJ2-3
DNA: TGTGCCAGCAGCTTCTTGGAAAGGGGTCAAGATACGCAGTATTTT
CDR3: CASSFLERGQDTQYF